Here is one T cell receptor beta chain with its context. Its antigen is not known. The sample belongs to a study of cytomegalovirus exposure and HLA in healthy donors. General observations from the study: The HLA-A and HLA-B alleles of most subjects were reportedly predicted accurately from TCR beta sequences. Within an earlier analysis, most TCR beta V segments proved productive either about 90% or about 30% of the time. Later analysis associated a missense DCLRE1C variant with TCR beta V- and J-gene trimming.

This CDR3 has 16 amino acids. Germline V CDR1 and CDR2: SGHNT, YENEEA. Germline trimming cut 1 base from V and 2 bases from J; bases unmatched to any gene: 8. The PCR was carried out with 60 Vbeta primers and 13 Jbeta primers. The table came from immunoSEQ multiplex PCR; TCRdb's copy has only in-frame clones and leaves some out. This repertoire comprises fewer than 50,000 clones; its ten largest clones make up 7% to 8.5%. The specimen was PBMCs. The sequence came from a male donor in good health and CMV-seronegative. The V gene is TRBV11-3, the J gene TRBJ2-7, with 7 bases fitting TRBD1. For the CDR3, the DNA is TGTGCCAGCAGCTTAGGTGGGAGTGACAGGGCCTACGAGCAGTACTTC. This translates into CASSLGGSDRAYEQYF.